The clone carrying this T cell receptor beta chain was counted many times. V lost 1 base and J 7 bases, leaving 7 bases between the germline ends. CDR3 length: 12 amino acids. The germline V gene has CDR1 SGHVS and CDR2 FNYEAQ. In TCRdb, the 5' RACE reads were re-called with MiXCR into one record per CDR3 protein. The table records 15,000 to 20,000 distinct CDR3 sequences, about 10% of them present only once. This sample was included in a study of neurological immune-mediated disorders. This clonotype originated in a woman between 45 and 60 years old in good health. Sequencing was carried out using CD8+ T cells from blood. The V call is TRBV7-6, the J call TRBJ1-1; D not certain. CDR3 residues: CASSLVFNEAFF. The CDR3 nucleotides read TGTGCCAGCAGCTTAGTGTTTAATGAAGCTTTCTTT.